Included here is one T cell receptor beta chain sequence, with context. Germline loops: CDR1 WNHNN, CDR2 SYGVQD (reference sequence). Trimming left V 0 bases short and J 4 bases short, with 19 bases between. The CDR3 totals 17 residues. The entry originates in a study of blood T cell repertoires in COVID-19. Study background: Whether acute or convalescent, the COVID-19 samples came from the United States, Italy and Spain.

In the study's own analysis: Amplifying reference gene primers gave estimates of nucleated cell counts. The repertoire was sequenced with immunoSEQ multiplex PCR; TCRdb's copy has only in-frame clones and lacks some. That table is the source of V, J and clone size, and D and trimming were worked out from the DNA. The sample lists about 130,000 clones, around 87% occurring once. The sequenced material came from peripheral blood. This sequence originates from a woman in her fifties or sixties with acute or convalescent COVID-19. The chain couples TRBV10-1 to TRBJ2-7; D is perhaps TRBD2 (6 bases). CDR3: CASSESIGLRLPYEQYV. The CDR3, as DNA: TGCGCCAGCAGTGAGTCGATAGGACTAAGGCTCCCGTACGAGCAGTACGTC.